Shown below are 11 T cell receptor beta chains from a single sample sequenced in a study of T cells in Graves' hyperthyroidism and ophthalmopathy. TCR beta CDR3 region amplification was performed from RNA transcripts. The HTBI primer set was used in a first-round RT-PCR of the TCR CDR3. From the multiplex PCR reads, TCRdb called clonotypes with MiXCR, one entry per CDR3 protein. The sample includes fewer than 900,000 distinct CDR3 sequences, around 17% of them seen just once. Sequenced material: blood. The receptor set was obtained from a man aged 18 to 35 with Graves' hyperthyroidism.

Ten or more counts support this clonotype. The J gene is TRBJ1-5, the V gene TRBV12-3 or TRBV12-4, with D hard to call. This CDR3 contains 14 residues. Trimming pared 3 bases from V and 4 bases from J, leaving 10 bases between. The CDR3 region has the DNA TGTGCCAGCAGTTTTAAGTTGAGGAATCAGCCCCAGCATTTT. It specifies CASSFKLRNQPQHF.

The chain links TRBV7-9 to TRBJ2-7; TRBD1 matches 8 bases. V shed 5 bases, J shed 3 bases, and the junction held 9 bases outside the gene matches. The CDR3 runs to 15 residues. Germline assignment: CDR1 SEHNR and CDR2 FQNEAQ (reference sequence). CDR3: CASSPRTGRYYEQYF. The CDR3 DNA sequence: TGTGCCAGCAGCCCGCGGACAGGGCGTTACTACGAGCAGTACTTC.

The rearrangement joins TRBV20-1 to TRBJ2-1, with 9 bases fitting TRBD2. Germline V gene lookup returns CDR1 DFQATT and CDR2 SNEGSKA (reference sequence). After removal of 0 bases from V and 9 bases from J, the junction contained 6 bases not matched to a gene. The CDR3 has 14 amino acids. CDR3 loop: CSARDLGLAGEQFF. CDR3 nucleotides: TGCAGTGCTAGAGATCTGGGACTAGCCGGTGAGCAGTTCTTC.

This clonotype occurred many times. V gene TRBV30 combines with J gene TRBJ2-5; 10 bases match TRBD1. The ends lost 5 bases at V and 5 bases at J; junction bases unmatched: 8. Germline loops: CDR1 GTSNPN, CDR2 SVGIG (reference sequence). This CDR3 region has 14 residues. CDR3 protein: CAWVRQGAMETQYF. The CDR3 DNA reads TGTGCCTGGGTCAGACAGGGGGCGATGGAGACCCAGTACTTC.

This sequence joins TRBV12-3 or TRBV12-4 and TRBJ2-6; 8 bases line up with TRBD1. This CDR3 region has 18 residues. With 6 bases clipped from V and 0 bases from J, the junction kept 10 bases outside the gene matches. As DNA, the CDR3 is TGTGCCAGCAGCAATTCAGGGGGCTCTACCTCTGGGGCCAACGTCCTGACTTTC. Translation: CASSNSGGSTSGANVLTF.

The gene calls are TRBV6-1 and TRBJ1-5; D gene unclear. Germline-derived CDR1 and CDR2 are MNHNS and SASEGT. The CDR3 is 15 amino acids. The V and J ends lost 6 bases and 0 bases respectively, with 12 bases between them. The CDR3 coding sequence is TGTGCCAGCAGACCCGGAGGGTATAGCAATCAGCCCCAGCATTTT. It translates to CASRPGGYSNQPQHF.

This clonotype was counted at least ten times. CDR3 amino acids: CASSEATGAEFFNTEAFF. Written as DNA, the CDR3 is TGTGCCAGCAGTGAAGCGACAGGGGCGGAATTCTTCAACACTGAAGCTTTCTTT. The chain couples TRBV6-1 to TRBJ1-1; 8 nucleotides match TRBD1. CDR3 length: 18 amino acids. Germline lookup yields CDR1 MNHNS and CDR2 SASEGT. With V trimmed by 0 bases and J by 2 bases, 11 bases remained unmatched.

This chain joins TRBV5-6 and TRBJ2-2; no definite D call. Trimming stripped 0 bases from V and 1 base from J, with 7 bases between. The CDR3 is 15 residues long. Germline V gene data show CDR1 as SGHDT and CDR2 as YYEEEE. The CDR3 nucleotides read TGTGCCAGCAGCTTGGGGTGGGAGAACACCGGGGAGCTGTTTTTT. Translated: CASSLGWENTGELFF.

This chain uses TRBV7-8 with TRBJ2-1; TRBD2 agrees at 8 bases. Germline assignment: CDR1 SGHVS and CDR2 FQNEAQ. Unmatched junction bases numbered 8, after V lost 1 base and J lost 6 bases. The CDR3 spans 16 residues. This CDR3 reads CASSLGERETSNEQFF. CDR3 nucleotide sequence: TGTGCCAGCAGCTTAGGCGAGCGGGAGACCTCCAATGAGCAGTTCTTC.

This clonotype was counted at least ten times. This chain joins TRBV3-1 and TRBJ1-1; D not resolved. The germline V gene has CDR1 LGHDT and CDR2 YNNKEL (reference sequence). Trimming shortened V by 1 base and J by 6 bases, and 9 bases separated the two germline ends. This CDR3 is 13 amino acids long. The CDR3 spells CASSQAPPAEAFF. CDR3 DNA sequence: TGTGCCAGCAGCCAAGCACCCCCGGCTGAAGCTTTCTTT.

This clonotype has only a few counts. The chain is built from TRBV7-8 and TRBJ1-5; D possibly corresponds to TRBD1 (6 bases). In germline, CDR1 is SGHVS, CDR2 FQNEAQ. The CDR3 covers 17 residues. Trimming removed 1 base at V and 1 base at J, with 14 bases between. CDR3 residues: CASSLGRPGDSNQPQHF. CDR3 coding DNA: TGTGCCAGCAGCTTAGGTCGGCCAGGGGACAGCAATCAGCCCCAGCATTTT.